The text below deals with one TCR beta chain. Authors' analysis steps: Cell counts per sample came from amplifying reference gene primers. The method was immunoSEQ multiplex PCR; TCRdb's version includes in-frame clones alone and lacks a portion of them. V and J calls and clone size are given by that table; D and trimming were obtained from the DNA. The sample yields 98,000 or so clones, less than 90% seen once. The data are from a study of blood T cell repertoires in COVID-19. About the study: Samples taken during acute and convalescent COVID-19 were collected in the United States, Italy and Spain. PBMCs, B-cell-depleted T cells, or T cells were the source of the cDNA or gDNA that made up the material.

Trimming cost V 4 bases and J 6 bases, with 14 bases left between them. The CDR3 is 13 amino acids. Germline loops: CDR1 SGHRS, CDR2 YFSETQ. The material sequenced was peripheral blood. The clonotype was recovered from a human donor in a cohort sampled during active COVID-19. The chain employs TRBV5-1 and TRBJ2-7, with D tentatively TRBD1 (6 bases). As DNA, the CDR3 is TGCGCCAGCAGCGTACAGGGTATTGGCGAGCAGTACTTC. It is translated as CASSVQGIGEQYF.